This TCR beta chain was identified in a study of T-cell reconstitution after alpha-beta-depleted transplantation in children. J lost 0 bases, V lost 5 bases, and 12 bases had no gene match. This CDR3 spans 17 amino acids. A library of TCRbeta sequences, prepared with unique molecular identifiers, was generated. TCRdb re-derived calls from the PCR reads in MiXCR, one entry per CDR3 protein. This table holds approximately 520,000 distinct CDR3 sequences, 10% to 12% found once. This clonotype has a handful of counts. This clonotype was obtained from a female patient younger than 10 who had a stem cell transplant for aplastic anemia, so the T cells may come from the graft donor. Material: PBMCs, mostly from graft donor cells, obtained 180 days after TCRalphabeta/CD19-depleted stem cell transplant. The chain is built from TRBV12-3 or TRBV12-4 and TRBJ1-1; TRBD1 matches at 7 bases. The CDR3 DNA reads as TGTGCCAGCAGTACAACTCGTCCAGGGGGAATGAACACTGAAGCTTTCTTT. It yields the protein CASSTTRPGGMNTEAFF.